This T cell receptor (beta chain) was documented in a study of cytomegalovirus exposure and HLA in healthy donors. The PCR had 60 Vbeta and 13 Jbeta primers. Generated by immunoSEQ multiplex PCR, the TCRdb table keeps only in-frame clones and is missing some. The sample includes over 70,000 clones, 80% of them seen just once. Germline V gene lookup returns CDR1 SEHNR and CDR2 FQNEAQ (reference sequence). With V trimmed by 5 bases and J by 1 base, 4 bases remained unmatched. This CDR3 has 14 residues. At the time of sampling, donors were nominally healthy, though unrecorded immune exposures were likely.

The sample comprised PBMCs. This chain uses TRBV7-9 with TRBJ2-7, with 8 bases matching TRBD2. The TCR comes from a man in his fifties in good health and CMV-seropositive. CDR3 sequence reads: CASSPGGASYEQYF. The CDR3 DNA sequence: TGTGCCAGCAGCCCCGGGGGGGCGTCCTACGAGCAGTACTTC.